The rows below give T cell receptor beta chains drawn from one sample of a study of Ad26.COV2.S vaccination and SARS-CoV-2 variants. Data came from immunoSEQ multiplex PCR; TCRdb stores just in-frame clones and leaves some out. The sample holds roughly 350,000 clones, roughly nine tenths seen once. This sample comprised peripheral blood, obtained in a trial of Ad26.COV2.S vaccine versus placebo. These receptors all come from a person between 18 and 59 years old who received the Ad26.COV2.S COVID-19 vaccine or a placebo. Each CDR3 is given without its conserved first and last residue. Fields, in order: V gene, J gene, CDR3 protein.

v_call: TRBV7-7
j_call: TRBJ1-1
cdr3_aa: ASSPIPQGNTEAF

v_call: TRBV7-2
j_call: TRBJ2-7
cdr3_aa: ASSTRDTTYEQY

v_call: TRBV5-6
j_call: TRBJ2-1
cdr3_aa: AITSGGSYNEQF

v_call: TRBV7-9
j_call: TRBJ2-7
cdr3_aa: ASSSERLAGAYEQY

v_call: TRBV19
j_call: TRBJ1-2
cdr3_aa: ASSIAFDRGPVYT

v_call: TRBV9
j_call: TRBJ1-3
cdr3_aa: ASSVEGGKFSGNTIY

v_call: TRBV5-4
j_call: TRBJ2-1
cdr3_aa: ASSGTSGGYNEQF

v_call: TRBV6-5
j_call: TRBJ2-1
cdr3_aa: ASSRDSSSYNEQF

v_call: TRBV7-3
j_call: TRBJ2-5
cdr3_aa: ASTTNRGETQY

v_call: TRBV6-5
j_call: TRBJ2-7
cdr3_aa: ASRKQVDEQY

v_call: TRBV9
j_call: TRBJ2-1
cdr3_aa: ASSVGSVAGLYNEQF

v_call: TRBV12-1
j_call: TRBJ1-2
cdr3_aa: ASAQAYRQGVYYGYT

v_call: TRBV7-3
j_call: TRBJ2-1
cdr3_aa: ASSTSLSYNEQF

v_call: TRBV5-4
j_call: TRBJ1-2
cdr3_aa: ASSPGQGDGYT

v_call: TRBV12-3/TRBV12-4
j_call: TRBJ2-2
cdr3_aa: ASSFQGAGELF

v_call: TRBV7-2
j_call: TRBJ2-3
cdr3_aa: ASSYPGPKPY

v_call: TRBV25-1
j_call: TRBJ2-7
cdr3_aa: ASTGNSYEQY

v_call: TRBV9
j_call: TRBJ1-6
cdr3_aa: ASSVGRNSPLH

v_call: TRBV19
j_call: TRBJ1-1
cdr3_aa: ASADTPEAF

v_call: TRBV7-8
j_call: TRBJ2-5
cdr3_aa: ASSLVGFQETQY

v_call: TRBV5-5
j_call: TRBJ1-2
cdr3_aa: ASSLSAGIRDGYT

v_call: TRBV3-1/TRBV3-2
j_call: TRBJ1-5
cdr3_aa: ASSQEGGPQH

v_call: TRBV12-5
j_call: TRBJ2-5
cdr3_aa: ASGPGLAGEETQY

v_call: TRBV18
j_call: TRBJ2-1
cdr3_aa: ASSPPWSSRTLNEQF

v_call: TRBV6-5
j_call: TRBJ2-7
cdr3_aa: ASLIDRSAYEQY

v_call: TRBV7-9
j_call: TRBJ2-2
cdr3_aa: ASSLVGAYTGELF

v_call: TRBV30
j_call: TRBJ2-2
cdr3_aa: AWTAGFLTGELF

v_call: TRBV7-9
j_call: TRBJ2-1
cdr3_aa: ASSLALGQGEVNEQF

v_call: TRBV30
j_call: TRBJ1-3
cdr3_aa: AWSVERGLSDTIY

v_call: TRBV9
j_call: TRBJ2-2
cdr3_aa: ASSADGTSSFGELF

v_call: TRBV11-2
j_call: TRBJ2-7
cdr3_aa: ASSLQRTGEQY

v_call: TRBV9
j_call: TRBJ1-1
cdr3_aa: ASSEGQATEAF

v_call: TRBV6-2/TRBV6-3
j_call: TRBJ2-3
cdr3_aa: ASSYGLVMSTQY

v_call: TRBV27
j_call: TRBJ2-7
cdr3_aa: ASSFLGQGPDEQY

v_call: TRBV11-2
j_call: TRBJ1-1
cdr3_aa: ASSLQDRNTEAF

v_call: TRBV2
j_call: TRBJ2-7
cdr3_aa: ASHRDYYSYEQY

v_call: TRBV11-3
j_call: TRBJ2-1
cdr3_aa: ASSIGLGQGDDEQF

v_call: TRBV30
j_call: TRBJ1-5
cdr3_aa: AWSVSGNQPQH

v_call: TRBV25-1
j_call: TRBJ1-2
cdr3_aa: ASSEWRGYT

v_call: TRBV7-2
j_call: TRBJ2-7
cdr3_aa: ASSLVNMGVQAYEQY

v_call: TRBV9
j_call: TRBJ2-2
cdr3_aa: ASSVATGGELF

v_call: TRBV27
j_call: TRBJ2-5
cdr3_aa: ASSLFGTGVQETQY

v_call: TRBV6-2/TRBV6-3
j_call: TRBJ2-7
cdr3_aa: ASSYSRREVSYEQY

v_call: TRBV5-1
j_call: TRBJ2-5
cdr3_aa: ASSLGDRAGKTQY

v_call: TRBV28
j_call: TRBJ2-7
cdr3_aa: ASSSQFRERGRGLYEQY

v_call: TRBV27
j_call: TRBJ1-6
cdr3_aa: ASSRQSNSPLH

v_call: TRBV9
j_call: TRBJ1-1
cdr3_aa: ASSVHPSDTGTEAF

v_call: TRBV19
j_call: TRBJ2-1
cdr3_aa: ATLTSGGAFGNEQF

v_call: TRBV18
j_call: TRBJ2-4
cdr3_aa: ASSPPSAPGLAKNIQY

v_call: TRBV28
j_call: TRBJ2-2
cdr3_aa: ASSPRDRYTGELF

v_call: TRBV19
j_call: TRBJ1-2
cdr3_aa: ASSETGTGRYGYT

v_call: TRBV10-3
j_call: TRBJ2-7
cdr3_aa: AISARSRSSYEQY

v_call: TRBV7-9
j_call: TRBJ1-6
cdr3_aa: ASSGDGYNSPLH

v_call: TRBV3-1/TRBV3-2
j_call: TRBJ2-5
cdr3_aa: ASSQGGRDGKETQY